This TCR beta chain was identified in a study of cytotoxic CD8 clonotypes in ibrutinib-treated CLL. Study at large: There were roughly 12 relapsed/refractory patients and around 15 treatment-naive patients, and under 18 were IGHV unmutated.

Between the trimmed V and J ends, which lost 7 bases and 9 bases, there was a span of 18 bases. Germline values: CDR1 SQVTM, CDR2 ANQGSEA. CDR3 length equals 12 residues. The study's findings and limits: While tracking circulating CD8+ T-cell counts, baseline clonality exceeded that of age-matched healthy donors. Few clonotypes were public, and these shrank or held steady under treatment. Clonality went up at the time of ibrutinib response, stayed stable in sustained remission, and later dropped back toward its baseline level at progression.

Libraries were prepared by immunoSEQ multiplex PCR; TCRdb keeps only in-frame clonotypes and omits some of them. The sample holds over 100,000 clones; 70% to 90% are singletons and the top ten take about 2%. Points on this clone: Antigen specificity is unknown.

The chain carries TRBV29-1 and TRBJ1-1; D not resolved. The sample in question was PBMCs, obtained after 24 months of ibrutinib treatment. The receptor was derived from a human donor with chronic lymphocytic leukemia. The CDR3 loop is CSAYSPRAQAFF. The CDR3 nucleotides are TGCAGCGCTTATTCACCGAGGGCTCAAGCTTTCTTT.